This TCR beta chain was captured by sequencing in a study of T cells in Graves' hyperthyroidism and ophthalmopathy. This clonotype was observed many times. Its cognate antigen is unknown. V lost 4 bases and J lost 4; bases outside the gene matches: 5. CDR1 is SGHTA, CDR2 FQGNSA, per germline. The CDR3 is made up of 15 amino acids. Study observations and caveats: Most thyroid clonotypes that were expanded above 0.001 also turned up in blood.

Duration under 3 months, a NOSPECS grade of at least 4, and a Clinical Activity Score of at least 3 characterized the ophthalmopathy patients. Lactation, pregnancy, other autoimmune disease or uncontrolled infection excluded patients. This sample holds PBMCs from roughly 10 ml fresh peripheral blood. Regions amplified from RNA transcripts were the TCR beta CDR3 regions. The HTBI set primed first-round TCR CDR3 RT-PCR. TCRdb reanalysed the multiplex PCR reads using MiXCR and keeps one entry per CDR3 protein. Found here are roughly 240,000 distinct CDR3 sequences, roughly 17% of them singletons; the top ten hold around 28%.

Sequencing was performed on blood. The TCR originated in a woman aged 18-29 years with Graves' ophthalmopathy. The chain joins TRBV7-2 to TRBJ2-1, with 9 bases identical to TRBD2. The CDR3 region has the DNA TGTGCCAGCAGCTCCACTAGCGGGCAGTACAATGAGCAGTTCTTC. Protein sequence: CASSSTSGQYNEQFF.